Listed here is a single T cell receptor beta chain. This sample was taken from a study of T cell responses to AZD1222 COVID-19 vaccine. Method: immunoSEQ multiplex PCR; TCRdb's copy keeps in-frame clones and lacks some. The repertoire consists of about 150,000 clones, with about 88% occurring once and the leading ten covering approximately 3.1%. This receptor was obtained from an adult in good health. Sequenced here: peripheral blood, sampled on day 0 of AZD1222 vaccination.

The CDR3 region has the DNA TGCGCCAGCAGCTTGGACGGGACAGGGCGGAATGAAAAACTGTTTTTT. Amino acid sequence: CASSLDGTGRNEKLFF. The chain joins TRBV5-1 to TRBJ1-4; TRBD1 agrees at 9 bases. The CDR3 spans 16 residues. The V and J ends lost 0 bases and 5 bases, in that order; junction bases with no gene match: 5. In germline, CDR1 is SGHRS, CDR2 YFSETQ. The whole variable domain, filled in from reference TRBV5-1 and TRBJ1-4, reads KAGVTQTPRYLIKTRGQQVTLSCSPISGHRSVSWYQQTPGQGLQFLFEYFSETQRNKGNFPGRFSGRQFSNSRSEMNVSTLELGDSALYLCASSLDGTGRNEKLFFGSGTQLSVL.